The TCR beta chain described here comes from a study of vaccination effects on CD4 cells after COVID-19. Whole-study results and caveats: Sampling in the study covered few convalescent patients and included no early post-infection timepoints.

About this clone: Its target is unknown.

Germline trimming cut 5 bases from V and 3 bases from J; bases unmatched to any gene: 7. Germline loops: CDR1 SGHTA, CDR2 FQGTGA. The length of the CDR3 is 15 residues. The culture ran for 10 days, and then CD4+ T cells were isolated. The person had PCR-confirmed SARS-CoV-2 infection between March and December 2020. Either the mRNA-1273 or the BNT162b2 vaccine was given to participants as two doses. Here immunoSEQ multiplex PCR was the method, and the copy in TCRdb shows in-frame clones only, minus some. The table shows about 50,000 clones, with around 80% occurring only once. V and J are TRBV7-3 and TRBJ1-5, with 7 bases that match TRBD1. The sequence was obtained from a human donor who had a prior SARS-CoV-2 infection. The sequences come from CD4+ T cells from PBMCs cultured without peptide, collected after COVID-19 vaccination. CDR3 DNA sequence: TGTGCCAGCAGCCCCGGACAGGTGATCAATCAGCCCCAGCATTTT. Amino acids: CASSPGQVINQPQHF.